The 15 T cell receptor beta chains given below trace back to one sample, sequenced in a study of cytomegalovirus exposure and HLA in healthy donors. The PCR ran on 60 Vbeta and 13 Jbeta primers. Sequencing was performed with immunoSEQ multiplex PCR; in TCRdb, only in-frame clones are kept and a portion is missing. The sample holds about 110,000 clones; 75% to 85% are singletons and the top ten take about 1.9%. Sequencing used PBMCs. These receptors were obtained from a man younger than 40 in good health and CMV-seronegative.

Comments on this clone: Other DNA sequences in the same sample also yield this CDR3. This sequence joins TRBV7-9 and TRBJ2-5; 12 bases are a match to TRBD2. CDR1 is SEHNR, CDR2 FQNEAQ, per germline (reference sequence). After removal of 1 base from V and 3 bases from J, the junction contained 0 bases not matched to a gene. The CDR3 extends over 15 amino acids. The DNA for the CDR3 is TGTGCCAGCAGCTTAGGACTAGCGGGGGAAGAGACCCAGTACTTC. This sequence encodes CASSLGLAGEETQYF.

The chain employs TRBV13 and TRBJ2-7; 14 bases line up with TRBD2. CDR1 PRHDT and CDR2 FYEKMQ come from the germline V gene (reference sequence). V shed 8 bases and J 2 bases; nucleotides not matched to a gene: 5. This CDR3 region has 15 residues. CDR3 in amino acids: CASRRLAGGAYEQYF. The CDR3, as DNA: TGTGCCAGCCGAAGACTAGCGGGGGGGGCCTACGAGCAGTACTTC.

The CDR3 spells CASSQVPSLNEQFF. CDR3 bases: TGTGCCAGCAGCCAAGTCCCTAGCCTCAATGAGCAGTTCTTC. J is TRBJ2-1 and V is TRBV14; a possible D gene is TRBD2 (5 bases). The CDR3 has 14 amino acids. V lost 1 base and J 6 bases, leaving 10 bases between the germline ends. Germline loops: CDR1 SGHDN, CDR2 FVKESK.

The rearrangement links TRBV5-8 to TRBJ2-1; TRBD2 agrees at 10 bases. Germline-derived CDR1 and CDR2 are SGHTS and YDEGEE. CDR3 length: 14 amino acids. Trimming at V came to 4 bases and at J to 7 bases, leaving 5 bases not matched to a gene. Here the CDR3 DNA reads TGTGCCAGCAGCGTAGGACTAGCGGTGAATGAGCAGTTCTTC. Translation: CASSVGLAVNEQFF.

This clone was seen more than once but under ten times. CDR3: CAISGSPVGTRLEETQYF. The CDR3 region has the DNA TGTGCCATCAGTGGATCCCCTGTAGGGACAAGGTTGGAAGAGACCCAGTACTTC. The gene calls are TRBV10-3 and TRBJ2-5, with a possible D match to TRBD1 (6 bases). Per the germline V gene, CDR1 is ENHRY and CDR2 is SYGVKD. Trimming removed 4 bases at V and 3 bases at J, with 24 bases between. This CDR3 spans 18 amino acids.

This chain joins TRBV29-1 and TRBJ2-1, with a weak D call TRBD1 (6 bases). The CDR3 has 14 amino acids. The ends were cut back, 0 bases at V and 3 bases at J, with 9 bases in the middle. Germline CDR1 is SQVTM and CDR2 is ANQGSEA. The CDR3 loop is CSVEEGHIYNEQFF. DNA for the CDR3: TGCAGCGTTGAAGAGGGACACATCTACAATGAGCAGTTCTTC.

The chain employs TRBV10-3 and TRBJ1-1; maybe TRBD1 (5 bases). The CDR3 sequence is 17 residues long. Germline values: CDR1 ENHRY, CDR2 SYGVKD. Trimming left V 0 bases short and J 3 bases short, with 17 bases between. The CDR3 here is CAISESTGRGEDTEAFF. DNA of the CDR3: TGTGCCATCAGTGAGTCGACGGGGAGGGGAGAGGACACTGAAGCTTTCTTT.

This clone appeared a few times. The chain joins TRBV5-5 to TRBJ2-1, with D uncertain. This CDR3 has 18 residues. CDR1 and CDR2 (germline): SGHKS, YYEKEE (reference sequence). V was pared by 0 bases and J by 1 base, with 17 bases between. The CDR3 nucleotides are TGTGCCAGCAGCTTGGACCCAGAAATCCCGATTTCCTACAATGAGCAGTTCTTC. It yields the protein CASSLDPEIPISYNEQFF.

The CDR3 DNA reads as TGTGCCAGCAGTGCAGGACAGGGTTATCAGCCCCAGCATTTT. It codes for CASSAGQGYQPQHF. J is TRBJ1-5 and V is TRBV6-1; 8 nucleotides agree with TRBD1. V lost 4 bases, J lost 5 bases, and 4 bases stayed unmatched. Per the germline V gene, CDR1 is MNHNS and CDR2 is SASEGT. CDR3 length: 14 residues.

The chain links TRBV14 to TRBJ1-6, with D maybe TRBD1 (6 bases). V shed 3 bases and J shed 4 bases, with 7 bases lying between them. CDR1 is SGHDN, CDR2 FVKESK, per germline. The CDR3 spans 14 residues. The CDR3 here is CASSQGQYNSPLHF. DNA for the CDR3: TGTGCCAGCAGCCAGGGACAATATAATTCACCCCTCCACTTT.

A single count supports this clone. J is TRBJ2-5 and V is TRBV19, with 7 bases that match TRBD2. In germline, CDR1 is LNHDA, CDR2 SQIVND (reference sequence). The J segment lost 6 bases and the V segment lost 3 bases, leaving 10 bases of the junction unmatched. CDR3 length equals 15 residues. The DNA for the CDR3 is TGTGCCAGTAGTATCGGGCGGGGGTCAATGAAGACCCAGTACTTC. It yields the protein CASSIGRGSMKTQYF.

This clone was detected a few times. The rearrangement links TRBV29-1 to TRBJ1-4; 9 bases are shared with TRBD1. V gave up 7 bases and J gave up 11 bases; unmatched junction bases: 8. Germline loops: CDR1 SQVTM, CDR2 ANQGSEA. This CDR3 is built from 12 residues. CDR3 nucleotides: TGCAGCGGGCGGACAGGGGACGGGAAACTGTTTTTT. Amino acid sequence: CSGRTGDGKLFF.

The V call is TRBV5-4, the J call TRBJ1-1, with D possibly matching TRBD1 (6 bases). The CDR3 runs 16 residues. CDR1 SGHNT and CDR2 YYREEE come from the germline V gene (reference sequence). Trimming shortened V by 1 base and J by 1 base, and 14 bases separated the two germline ends. The CDR3 nucleotides are TGTGCCAGCAGCTTGACCAGGGGCGCATGGAACACTGAAGCTTTCTTT. Translated: CASSLTRGAWNTEAFF.

The CDR3 sequence: CSVGRPPGQTTGYGYTF. As DNA, the CDR3 is TGCAGCGTTGGCCGCCCACCGGGACAGACTACTGGCTATGGCTACACCTTC. The rearrangement joins TRBV29-1 to TRBJ1-2, with 7 bases aligning to TRBD1. Trimming cost V 4 bases and J 4 bases; bases outside gene matches: 18. Germline CDR1 reads SQVTM; CDR2 reads ANQGSEA. The CDR3 length is 17 residues.

The genes are TRBV18 and TRBJ1-2; possible D gene TRBD1, 6 bases. The CDR3 is 14 amino acids. Trimming removed 6 bases from V and 2 bases from J, with 13 bases in between. Germline V gives CDR1 KGHSH, CDR2 LQKENI. The DNA for the CDR3 is TGTGCCAGCTCCCCCAGACAGGCAAACTATGGCTACACCTTC. Translating gives CASSPRQANYGYTF.